Sequencing of this T cell receptor (beta chain) was carried out in a study of OX40 agonist ivuxolimab in advanced cancers. The germline gives CDR1 SGHNT, CDR2 YYREEE (reference sequence). The CDR3 has 16 amino acids. Trimming took off 0 bases at V and 7 bases at J, with 19 bases between the two ends. This table comes from immunoSEQ multiplex PCR, and its TCRdb copy is limited to in-frame clones, with some not included. The sample yields roughly 100,000 clones, 86% seen once. The sample here was CD4+ or CD8+ T cells sorted from blood, taken in a trial of the OX40 agonist ivuxolimab. The chain is built from TRBV5-4 and TRBJ1-1; D unresolved. The receptor's source is an adult with an advanced solid tumor such as melanoma, head and neck, liver or kidney cancer. Here the CDR3 DNA reads TGTGCCAGCAGCTTGGCCCCGTTTTCACTAAAAGGTGAAGCTTTCTTT. It is translated as CASSLAPFSLKGEAFF.